The T cell receptor (beta chain) described here comes from a study of tumor and adjacent non-tumor tissue in lung cancer. Study-wide findings and caveats: Tumor tissue had significantly higher TCR diversity than normal lung. Top 100 clones took a larger repertoire share in normal lung. Patients with more diverse tumor TCRs had worse survival.

Per germline, CDR1 MNHNS and CDR2 SASEGT. The CDR3 sequence is 16 residues long. RNA was extracted from bulk tissue without any cell sorting. The normal lung tissue was taken more than 3 cm from the tumor edge. Notes on this clonotype: Its specificity is not known. The junction and the germline gene differ at one end; a read error may be behind it.

TCRbeta libraries were built with three rounds of nested PCR, modified from ARM-PCR. TCRdb ran MiXCR on the multiplex PCR reads and lists one entry per CDR3 protein. The sample consists of about 67,000 distinct CDR3 sequences, 76% of them appearing once. The rearrangement joins TRBV6-1 to TRBJ1-1; D might be TRBD1 (5 bases). Sequencing used distant non-tumor lung tissue. The TCR originated in a man aged 60-69 years with non-small cell lung cancer. The CDR3: CVSSEKLFEKGTEAFF. The CDR3 DNA is TGTGTCAGCAGTGAAAAATTGTTTGAGAAGGGGACTGAAGCTTTCTTT.